This TCR beta chain was captured in a study of shared clonotypes between healthy human individuals. General study findings and limits: Compared with clonotypes that all four donors shared, non-shared clonotypes had lower generation probabilities.

V was clipped by 1 base and J by 0 bases; unmatched bases: 0. Germline CDR1 is SGHTA and CDR2 is FQGNSA. The CDR3 length is 16 residues. Data came from immunoSEQ multiplex PCR; TCRdb stores just in-frame clones and leaves some out. The profile shows hundreds of thousands of clones, about two thirds of them singletons. Comments on this clone: The target antigen is unknown. A far bigger clonotype differs at one base, so this is likely a read error. This same CDR3 is encoded by further DNA sequences in the sample.

The sequence derives from a woman in her twenties or thirties in good health. The chain carries TRBV7-2 and TRBJ2-7, with 13 bases identical to TRBD2. Sample: memory CD4+ T cells sorted from blood. Subset noted: CD45RA-negative fraction. The CDR3 DNA follows: TGTGCCAGCAGCTTAGGGACTAGCGGGAGCTCCTACGAGCAGTACTTC. It codes for CASSLGTSGSSYEQYF.